Below are 26 T cell receptor beta chains sequenced from a single sample in a study of blood T cell repertoires in COVID-19 (dated by TCRdb to 2020 to 2022). Library method: the immunoSEQ multiplex PCR assay. TCRdb obtained this table from immuneACCESS and retained in-frame rearrangements with V and J assigned. These tables miss some clones; where compared with another copy, unresolved V genes account for less than half of the shortfall, and the remainder is unexplained. The sample table holds over 120,000 clones, of which about 90% were seen once. Jointly, the top ten make up roughly 37% of the sample. The sequenced material came from peripheral blood. The receptors stem from a man in his fifties or sixties who had recovered from COVID-19.

The genes are TRBV19 and TRBJ2-1; D gene ambiguous. Trimming removed 2 bases at V and 2 bases at J, with 7 bases between. Germline-derived CDR1 and CDR2 are LNHDA and SQIVND (reference sequence). The CDR3 is 14 amino acids. CDR3 sequence reads: CASSIRHTYNEQFF. Written as DNA, the CDR3 is TGTGCCAGTAGTATAAGACATACCTACAATGAGCAGTTCTTC.

The V call is TRBV6-5, the J call TRBJ1-2; a possible D gene is TRBD1 (5 bases). Trimming took off 6 bases at V and 8 bases at J, with 16 bases between the two ends. Looked up from germline, CDR1 is MNHEY and CDR2 is SVGAGI. The CDR3 covers 13 residues. The CDR3, as DNA: TGTGCCAGCAGGACTCGGGCGACAGAGGGCTACACCTTC. Translated: CASRTRATEGYTF.

The rearrangement joins TRBV29-1 to TRBJ1-2, with no clear D. Germline loops: CDR1 SQVTM, CDR2 ANQGSEA. Trimming removed 6 bases at V and 6 bases at J, with 11 bases between. This CDR3 has 11 amino acids. The CDR3 region is CSVALGDGYTF. In DNA form, the CDR3 reads TGCAGCGTGGCCCTCGGGGATGGCTACACCTTC. The complete variable domain, with remaining parts taken from reference TRBV29-1 and TRBJ1-2, reads SAVISQKPSRDICQRGTSLTIQCQVDSQVTMMFWYRQQPGQSLTLIATANQGSEATYESGFVIDKFPISRPNLTFSTLTVSNMSPEDSSIYLCSVALGDGYTFGSGTRLTVV.

In DNA form, the CDR3 reads TGTGCCAGCAGCCGAGACAGGTTGAGTGAGCAGTTCTTC. This encodes CASSRDRLSEQFF. The rearrangement links TRBV11-3 to TRBJ2-1; D is perhaps TRBD1 (6 bases). Germline CDR1 and CDR2: SGHNT and YENEEA. CDR3 length equals 13 residues. V lost 5 bases and J lost 9, with 14 bases in between.

The rearrangement links TRBV5-1 to TRBJ2-1, with TRBD2 matching over 15 bases. Germline assignment: CDR1 SGHRS and CDR2 YFSETQ. This CDR3 spans 17 amino acids. The V gene end was trimmed by 0 bases and the J gene end by 7 bases; junction bases not matched to a gene: 5. CDR3 sequence: CASSLEGLAGGRNEQFF. CDR3 DNA: TGCGCCAGCAGCTTGGAAGGACTAGCGGGGGGGCGGAATGAGCAGTTCTTC.

This clone occurred a few times. The J gene is TRBJ2-5, the V gene TRBV3-1 (or the pseudogene TRBV3-2); D remains unclear. The V gene's germline CDR1 is LGHDT and CDR2 YNNKEL (reference sequence). The CDR3 is 13 residues long. The V end was cut by 1 base, the J end by 2 bases, with 5 bases between. The CDR3 coding sequence is TGTGCCAGCAGCCAAGTCGTACAAGAGACCCAGTACTTC. Its protein product is CASSQVVQETQYF.

J is TRBJ2-1 and V is TRBV5-1; 9 bases map to TRBD2. Germline V CDR1 and CDR2: SGHRS, YFSETQ. The CDR3 length is 13 residues. V dropped 4 bases and J dropped 5; count of bases not matched to a gene: 1. The CDR3 DNA follows: TGCGCCAGCAGCCCTAGCGGGAACAATGAGCAGTTCTTC. Amino acid sequence: CASSPSGNNEQFF. The complete variable domain, with remaining parts taken from reference TRBV5-1 and TRBJ2-1, reads KAGVTQTPRYLIKTRGQQVTLSCSPISGHRSVSWYQQTPGQGLQFLFEYFSETQRNKGNFPGRFSGRQFSNSRSEMNVSTLELGDSALYLCASSPSGNNEQFFGPGTRLTVL.

The chain carries TRBV5-5 and TRBJ1-1, with 7 bases aligning to TRBD1. The V gene end was trimmed by 4 bases and the J gene end by 1 base; junction bases not matched to a gene: 4. The CDR3 is 14 amino acids. Germline lookup yields CDR1 SGHKS and CDR2 YYEKEE (reference sequence). CDR3 sequence: CASSRQGANTEAFF. In DNA form, the CDR3 reads TGTGCCAGCAGCCGACAGGGCGCGAACACTGAAGCTTTCTTT.

The chain joins TRBV4-3 to TRBJ2-3; tentatively, D is TRBD1 (6 bases). Deletions cut 0 bases from V and 1 base from J, with 11 bases between. This CDR3 region has 16 residues. Germline V gene data show CDR1 as LGHNA and CDR2 as YSLEER. CDR3 sequence reads: CASSQDGGVGTDTQYF. In DNA, the CDR3 is TGCGCCAGCAGCCAAGATGGGGGCGTGGGCACAGATACGCAGTATTTT.

A single count supports this clone. The chain recombines TRBV3-1 (or the pseudogene TRBV3-2) with TRBJ2-5; possibly TRBD1 for D (5 bases). The ends were cut back, 6 bases at V and 2 bases at J, with 7 bases in the middle. Germline CDR1 is LGHDT and CDR2 is YNNKEL (reference sequence). The CDR3 loop spans 12 amino acids. Written as DNA, the CDR3 is TGTGCCAGCAGTCGACAGCAAGAGACCCAGTACTTC. Its translation: CASSRQQETQYF.

This clone was counted once. The rearrangement links TRBV11-2 to TRBJ1-2; 9 bases are a match to TRBD1. The CDR3 is 13 residues long. Germline V CDR1 and CDR2: SGHAT, FQNNGV. The V and J ends lost 8 bases and 2 bases, in that order; junction bases with no gene match: 3. This chain's CDR3 is CASRGQGNYGYTF. CDR3 nucleotides: TGTGCCAGCCGCGGACAGGGGAACTATGGCTACACCTTC.

This chain connects TRBV5-1 to TRBJ2-1, with D tentatively TRBD1 (6 bases). Germline-derived CDR1 and CDR2 are SGHRS and YFSETQ. This CDR3 region has 16 residues. V was pared by 1 base and J by 1 base, with 12 bases between. This chain's CDR3 is CASSLNWGQSYNEQFF. The CDR3 nucleotides read TGCGCCAGCAGCTTGAACTGGGGGCAATCCTACAATGAGCAGTTCTTC.

The rearrangement joins TRBV3-1 (or the pseudogene TRBV3-2) to TRBJ1-2, with 7 positions matching TRBD1. The CDR3 sequence is 14 residues long. Germline loops: CDR1 LGHDT, CDR2 YNNKEL (reference sequence). V shed 4 bases, J shed 6 bases, and the junction held 8 bases outside the gene matches. CDR3 amino acids: CASSRDRAHHGYTF. The CDR3 DNA is TGTGCCAGCAGCCGAGACAGGGCCCACCATGGCTACACCTTC.

DNA of the CDR3: TGTGCCAGCAGCCCTTTAGAGGGGGCCCAGTACTTC. It is translated as CASSPLEGAQYF. The chain uses TRBV7-6 and TRBJ2-5, with D maybe TRBD1 (6 bases). Germline lookup yields CDR1 SGHVS and CDR2 FNYEAQ. The V gene lost 5 bases and the J gene lost 9 bases, with 13 bases spanning the gap. The CDR3 has 12 amino acids. The full variable domain, completed using reference TRBV7-6 and TRBJ2-5, is GAGVSQSPRYKVTKRGQDVALRCDPISGHVSLYWYRQALGQGPEFLTYFNYEAQQDKSGLPNDRFSAERPEGSISTLTIQRTEQRDSAMYRCASSPLEGAQYFGPGTRLLVL.

This clone was detected once. The chain is built from TRBV5-1 and TRBJ2-7; D gene uncertain. V lost 0 bases, J lost 2 bases, and 6 bases lay in between. CDR3 size: 13 residues. Germline V CDR1 and CDR2: SGHRS, YFSETQ. The CDR3 reads CASSLEQPYEQYF. Here the CDR3 DNA reads TGCGCCAGCAGCTTGGAACAGCCCTACGAGCAGTACTTC. Full variable domain (missing parts from reference TRBV5-1 and TRBJ2-7): KAGVTQTPRYLIKTRGQQVTLSCSPISGHRSVSWYQQTPGQGLQFLFEYFSETQRNKGNFPGRFSGRQFSNSRSEMNVSTLELGDSALYLCASSLEQPYEQYFGPGTRLTVT.

V usage is TRBV28 and J usage is TRBJ1-5; 7 bases map to TRBD1. CDR1 MDHEN and CDR2 SYDVKM come from the germline V gene. The CDR3 length is 14 residues. With 6 bases clipped from V and 0 bases from J, the junction kept 2 bases outside the gene matches. The CDR3 protein is CASRGQNSNQPQHF. In DNA, the CDR3 is TGTGCCAGCAGGGGACAGAATAGCAATCAGCCCCAGCATTTT.

The V gene is TRBV14, the J gene TRBJ2-7; TRBD1 aligns across 10 bases. Germline CDR1 and CDR2: SGHDN and FVKESK. V lost 0 bases and J lost 9; bases outside the gene matches: 5. The CDR3 extends over 14 amino acids. CDR3 coding DNA: TGTGCCAGCAGCCAAGAGTGGGGACAGGGGCCGCAGTACTTC. Its translation is CASSQEWGQGPQYF.

The CDR3 DNA follows: TGTGCCATCAGAATGGGACTAGCGGGGGACACCGGGGAGCTGTTTTTT. Protein product: CAIRMGLAGDTGELFF. The chain combines TRBV10-3 with TRBJ2-2, with TRBD2 matching over 14 bases. Losses at the gene ends were 6 bases for V and 3 bases for J; bases not matched to a gene: 3. Germline values: CDR1 ENHRY, CDR2 SYGVKD. The CDR3 covers 16 residues.

The chain joins TRBV10-3 to TRBJ1-1, with 9 bases matching TRBD1. CDR1 and CDR2 (germline): ENHRY, SYGVKD. With 6 bases clipped from V and 1 base from J, the junction kept 6 bases outside the gene matches. The CDR3 totals 15 residues. Here the CDR3 DNA reads TGTGCCATCAGCCCCGGGGGACAGGGGAACACTGAAGCTTTCTTT. This codes for CAISPGGQGNTEAFF.

The chain carries TRBV5-1 and TRBJ2-4; D unclear. Germline V gene data show CDR1 as SGHRS and CDR2 as YFSETQ. Trimming took off 0 bases at V and 5 bases at J, with 6 bases between the two ends. The CDR3 contains 13 residues. The CDR3 protein is CASSLVQENIQYF. The CDR3 nucleotides read TGCGCCAGCAGCTTGGTTCAGGAAAACATTCAGTACTTC.

The chain has TRBV11-3 and TRBJ1-2; 8 bases are shared with TRBD1. The germline V gene has CDR1 SGHNT and CDR2 YENEEA. The length of the CDR3 is 15 residues. Trimming cost V 5 bases and J 5 bases; bases outside gene matches: 10. CDR3: CASSVGGQGSYGYTF. The CDR3 region has the DNA TGTGCCAGCAGCGTAGGCGGACAGGGATCTTATGGCTACACCTTC.

V usage is TRBV5-1 and J usage is TRBJ2-3; TRBD2 matches at 14 bases. The CDR3 is made up of 18 amino acids. CDR1 is SGHRS and CDR2 is YFSETQ in the germline V gene. Unmatched junction bases numbered 8, after V lost 4 bases and J lost 1 base. CDR3 amino acids: CASSPRLAGGPGTDTQYF. The DNA of the CDR3 is TGCGCCAGCAGCCCAAGACTAGCGGGGGGGCCGGGCACAGATACGCAGTATTTT.

In its sample, this clone was seen once. The rearrangement joins TRBV6-5 to TRBJ2-2, with TRBD1 as a possible D gene (6 bases). Looked up from germline, CDR1 is MNHEY and CDR2 is SVGAGI. The CDR3 is 15 residues long. As DNA, the CDR3 is TGTGCGACCAGGGGTAGCAGGTCTATGGCCGGGGAGCTGTTTTTT. It specifies CATRGSRSMAGELFF.

The V call is TRBV5-6, the J call TRBJ2-1, with D perhaps TRBD2 (6 bases). This CDR3 spans 12 amino acids. The V gene lost 4 bases and the J gene lost 14 bases, with 16 bases spanning the gap. The germline V gene has CDR1 SGHDT and CDR2 YYEEEE. The CDR3 DNA follows: TGTGCCAGCAGCGCGTCCTCGGGGGAAGAGTTCTTC. Amino acid sequence: CASSASSGEEFF.

The gene calls are TRBV7-2 and TRBJ2-1; 14 bases are a match to TRBD2. Germline CDR1 is SGHTA and CDR2 is FQGNSA. V dropped 4 bases and J dropped 10; count of bases not matched to a gene: 6. The CDR3 length is 15 residues. Written as DNA, the CDR3 is TGTGCCAGCAGCTCGACTAGCGGGAGGGCGCAGGAGCAGTTCTTC. Its protein is CASSSTSGRAQEQFF.

The V call is TRBV3-1 (or the pseudogene TRBV3-2), the J call TRBJ1-1, with D uncertain. Per the germline V gene, CDR1 is LGHDT and CDR2 is YNNKEL (reference sequence). Trimming took off 8 bases at V and 1 base at J, with 8 bases between the two ends. The CDR3 loop spans 12 amino acids. For the CDR3, the DNA is TGTGCCAGCGGCAGATGGAACACTGAAGCTTTCTTT. It yields the protein CASGRWNTEAFF.